The text below deals with one T cell receptor beta chain. Its antigen is as yet unknown. These data are taken from a study of response to subunit inactivated influenza vaccine. Notes on the study in general: It was the authors' suggestion that each seasonal influenza vaccination recruits few new T cells.

TCRdb itself ran the RT-PCR reads through MiXCR, one entry per CDR3 protein. The table lists fewer than 600,000 distinct CDR3 sequences, roughly 7.6% of them singletons, with approximately 14% in the top ten. The origin of this receptor is a man in his fifties or sixties who received an inactivated influenza vaccine. The sequencing here drew on PBMCs from blood, taken approximately 25 months after vaccination.

CDR3 in DNA: TGTGCCAGCAGTCTTAGCGGGAGTTCGAGCAATGAGCAGTTCTTC. It specifies CASSLSGSSSNEQFF. V and J are TRBV12-3 or TRBV12-4 and TRBJ2-1, with 9 bases aligning to TRBD2. CDR3 size: 15 residues. V was pared by 5 bases and J by 6 bases, with 8 bases of the junction left unmatched.